Included here is one TCR beta chain sequence, with context. CDR1 is MDHEN, CDR2 SYDVKM, per germline. The CDR3 runs 16 residues. Losses at the gene ends were 3 bases for V and 4 bases for J; bases not matched to a gene: 3. Repertoires were generated with immunoSEQ multiplex PCR, while TCRdb's copy carries only in-frame clones and drops some. The sample includes around 100,000 clones, 88% of them seen just once. The sample originates from a study of T cell responses to AZD1222 COVID-19 vaccine. The clonotype comes from an adult in good health. This chain uses TRBV28 with TRBJ2-3; 14 bases agree with TRBD2. Sequencing used peripheral blood, obtained on day 0 of AZD1222 vaccination. The DNA for the CDR3 is TGTGCCAGCAGTTTTGGGACTAGCGGGAGATCAGATACGCAGTATTTT. Its protein product is CASSFGTSGRSDTQYF.